Listed here is a single T cell receptor beta chain. V lost 2 bases, J lost 6 bases, and 10 bases lay in between. Germline lookup yields CDR1 SNHLY and CDR2 FYNNEI. The CDR3 totals 14 residues. Clones were read by immunoSEQ multiplex PCR, and TCRdb kept only the in-frame ones, dropping some. The data contain more than 70,000 clones, about 90% of them singletons. This entry is derived from a study of T cells after somatic rescue of genetic block. The sequencing sample was made of peripheral blood mononuclear cells (PBMCs). This chain links TRBV2 with TRBJ2-2, with D hard to call. The clonotype was recovered from a woman aged 18-35 years. CDR3 in amino acids: CASSEQTVAGELFF. CDR3 in DNA: TGTGCCAGCAGTGAACAGACGGTGGCCGGGGAGCTGTTTTTT.